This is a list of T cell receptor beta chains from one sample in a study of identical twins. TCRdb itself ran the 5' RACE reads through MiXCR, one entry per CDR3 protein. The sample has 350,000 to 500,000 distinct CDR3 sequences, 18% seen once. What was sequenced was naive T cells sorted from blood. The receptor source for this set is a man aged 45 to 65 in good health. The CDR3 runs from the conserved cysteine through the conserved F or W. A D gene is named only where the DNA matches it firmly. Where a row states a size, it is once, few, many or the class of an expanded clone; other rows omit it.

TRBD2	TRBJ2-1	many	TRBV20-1	TGCAGTGCTTGGACTAGCGGGAGGAGTTGGGAGCAGTTCTTC	CSAWTSGRSWEQFF
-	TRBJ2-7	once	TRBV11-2	TGTGCCAGCAGCCGAGGCAACAGGGTAGCCTACGAGCAGTACTTC	CASSRGNRVAYEQYF
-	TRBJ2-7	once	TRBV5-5	TGTGCCAGCACCAGGGGATGGGAGCCCTACGAGCAGTACTTC	CASTRGWEPYEQYF
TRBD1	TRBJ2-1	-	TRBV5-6	TGTGCCAGCGTAGATTCGGGACAGGGGTACAATGAGCAGTTCTTC	CASVDSGQGYNEQFF
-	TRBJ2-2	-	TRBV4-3	TGCGCCAGCAGCCAAGATAGGAGGAACACCGGGGAGCTGTTTTTT	CASSQDRRNTGELFF
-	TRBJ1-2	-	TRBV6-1	TGTGCCAGCAAAACCGCCCCAGGGGCTGGCTACACCTTC	CASKTAPGAGYTF
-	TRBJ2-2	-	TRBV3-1	TGTGCCAGCAGCCAAACGTTATACAGCGTTACCGAGGGGGAGCTGTTTTTT	CASSQTLYSVTEGELFF
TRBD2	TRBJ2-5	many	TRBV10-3	TGTGCCATCAGTGAGCCCCGGGGAGCGGGAGGGCAGAAGACCCAGTACTTC	CAISEPRGAGGQKTQYF
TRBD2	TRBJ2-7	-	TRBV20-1	TGCAGTGCCCACACTTCACTAGCGGGAGTCTACGAGCAGTACTTC	CSAHTSLAGVYEQYF
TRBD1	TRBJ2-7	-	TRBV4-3	TGCGCCAGCAGCCTAGAACCGGGACAGGGTAACTACGAGCAGTACTTC	CASSLEPGQGNYEQYF
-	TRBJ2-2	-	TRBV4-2	TGTGCCAGCAGCCAACACGTGACAGGGAACACCGGGGAGCTGTTTTTT	CASSQHVTGNTGELFF
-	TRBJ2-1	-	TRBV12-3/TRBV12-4	TGTGCCAGCAGTTTAGCGTCGGGGGGCATATCCTACAATGAGCAGTTCTTC	CASSLASGGISYNEQFF
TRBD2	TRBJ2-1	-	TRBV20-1	TGCAGTGCTAGGTTAGAAAAGTTCGGACTAGATTCTCGCCATGAGCAGTTCTTC	CSARLEKFGLDSRHEQFF
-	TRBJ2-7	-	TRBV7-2	TGTGCCAGCAGCCCACGGGATGGAGGGCGCCTCTACTTC	CASSPRDGGRLYF
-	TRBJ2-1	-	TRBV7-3	TGTGCCAGCAGCCCGGCGGCGAACAATGAGCAGTTCTTC	CASSPAANNEQFF
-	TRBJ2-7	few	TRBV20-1	TGCAGTGCTAGCGGGGGTTATAACGAGCAGTACTTC	CSASGGYNEQYF
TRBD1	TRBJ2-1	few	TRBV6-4	TGTGCCAGCAGCCAAATGTCTACAGGGGGCATGCAGTTCTTC	CASSQMSTGGMQFF
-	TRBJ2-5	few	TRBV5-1	TGCGCCAGCAGCTTGGACCCGGGGACCCAGTACTTC	CASSLDPGTQYF
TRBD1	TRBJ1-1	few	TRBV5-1	TGCGCCAGCAGCTCCGACAGGGGACTTTCCACTGAAGCTTTCTTT	CASSSDRGLSTEAFF
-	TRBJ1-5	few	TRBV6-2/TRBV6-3	TGTGCCAGCAGTTTCTCCCGAGTGCGAAATCAGCCCCAGCATTTT	CASSFSRVRNQPQHF